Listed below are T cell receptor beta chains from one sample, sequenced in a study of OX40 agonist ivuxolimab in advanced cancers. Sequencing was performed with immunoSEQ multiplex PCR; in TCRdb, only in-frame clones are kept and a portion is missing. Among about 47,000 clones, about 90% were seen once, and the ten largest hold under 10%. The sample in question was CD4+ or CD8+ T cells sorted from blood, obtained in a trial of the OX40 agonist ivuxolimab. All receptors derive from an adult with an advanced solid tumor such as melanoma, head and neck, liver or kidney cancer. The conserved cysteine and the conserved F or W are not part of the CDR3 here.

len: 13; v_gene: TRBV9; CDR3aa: ASSPPSGSVDTQY
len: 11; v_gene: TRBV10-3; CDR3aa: AISEGQLQPQH
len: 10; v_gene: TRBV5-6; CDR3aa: ASSFADREAF
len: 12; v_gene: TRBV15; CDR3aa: ATSRGEFIEKLF
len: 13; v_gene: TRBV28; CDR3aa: ASSLGGSGANVLT
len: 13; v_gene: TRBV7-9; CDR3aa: ASSASGNPYNEQF
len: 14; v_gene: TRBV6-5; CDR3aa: ASSYSWQLANYGYT
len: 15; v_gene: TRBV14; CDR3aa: ASSQASGNGGTGELF
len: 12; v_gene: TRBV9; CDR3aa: ASSVEAGVGEQY
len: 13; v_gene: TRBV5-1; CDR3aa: ASSFRTSGEETQY
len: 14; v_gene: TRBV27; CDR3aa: ASSSTGGRIHNEQF
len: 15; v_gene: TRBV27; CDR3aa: ASRAPVTGPSSYEQY
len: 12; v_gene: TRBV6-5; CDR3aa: ASSKLAGDYEQY
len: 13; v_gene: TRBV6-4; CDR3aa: ASSDWGIGNEKLF
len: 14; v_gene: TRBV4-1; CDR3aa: ASSQDGRGGPRGQF
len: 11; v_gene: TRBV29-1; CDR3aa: SVGTRMNTEAF
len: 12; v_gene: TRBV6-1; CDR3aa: ASSGDTSNEKLF
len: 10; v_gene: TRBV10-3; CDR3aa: AISEGSYEQY
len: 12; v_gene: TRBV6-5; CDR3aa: ASSYSAGFGEQY
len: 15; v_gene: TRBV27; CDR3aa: ASSSLGGTEANNEQF
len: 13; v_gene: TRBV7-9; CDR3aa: ASSKGTDFNYGYT
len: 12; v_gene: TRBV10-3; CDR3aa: AISESGLNTEAF
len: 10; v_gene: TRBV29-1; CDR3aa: SAGQSNQPQH
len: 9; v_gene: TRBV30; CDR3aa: AWSVQGARR
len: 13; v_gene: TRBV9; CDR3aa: ASSPGAAPYNEQF
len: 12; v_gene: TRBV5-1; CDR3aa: ASSLGSTNEKLF
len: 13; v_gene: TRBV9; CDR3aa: ASSRGVSSNQPQH
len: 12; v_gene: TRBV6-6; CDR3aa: ASSRRYYNYEQY
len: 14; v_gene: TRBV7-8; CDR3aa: ASSPFSGLAGHEQY
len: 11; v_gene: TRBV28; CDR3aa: ASLAGGDYGYT
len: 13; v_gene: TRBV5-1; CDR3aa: ASSLAVAGLSEQY
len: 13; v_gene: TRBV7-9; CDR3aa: ASSSDRALNYGYT
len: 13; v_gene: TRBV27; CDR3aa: ASRSGTRAQEKLF
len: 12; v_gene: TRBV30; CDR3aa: AWRGTSGGNEQF
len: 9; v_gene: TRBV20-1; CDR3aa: SASEAYEQY
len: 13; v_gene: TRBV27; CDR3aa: ASSWTGSGNQPQH
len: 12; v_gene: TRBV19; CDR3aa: ASKDRDHTDTQY
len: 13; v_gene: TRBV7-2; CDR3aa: ASSLSNSGANVLT
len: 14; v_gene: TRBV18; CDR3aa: ASSDGTSAIQWTQY
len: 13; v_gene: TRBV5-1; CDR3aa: ASSLTGTSGSEQY
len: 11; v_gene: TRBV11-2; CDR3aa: ASSPGGGETQY
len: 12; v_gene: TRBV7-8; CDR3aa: ASRMGYSSYEQY